The clone carrying this T cell receptor beta chain was seen only a few times. The antigen remains undetermined. The record originates from a study of CD8 T cells in ankylosing spondylitis. Study-wide results and limits: Within ankylosing spondylitis blood, a TCR beta motif made up of seven or eight highly homologous variants appeared to be characteristic. In ankylosing spondylitis patients, matched synovial fluid reportedly showed significant enrichment of disease-linked clones. Reports of some motif variants in reactive arthritis synovial fluid and blood predate this one. Those disease-linked clones were CD8+; they were also relatively rare in peripheral blood.

The CDR3 extends over 16 amino acids. Germline loops: CDR1 MNHNS, CDR2 SASEGT. V gave up 7 bases and J gave up 2 bases; unmatched junction bases: 7. It was by quantitative 5'-RACE with molecular barcodes that TCR beta libraries were made. A single record per CDR3 protein comes from TCRdb applying MiXCR to the 5' RACE reads. The sample has about 800,000 distinct CDR3 sequences, about 11% seen once. The rearrangement joins TRBV6-1 to TRBJ2-2; 10 bases fit TRBD2. Specimen: blood, either unsorted or a sorted T cell fraction (not recorded which). This receptor was taken from a male donor with ankylosing spondylitis. The CDR3 loop is CASTPSGSVNTGELFF. The DNA for the CDR3 is TGTGCCAGCACCCCTAGCGGGAGCGTTAACACCGGGGAGCTGTTTTTT.